Below, 23 T cell receptor beta chains from the same sample are listed, as sequenced in a study of human T cells and chemical hapten exposure. As for time point: pre-sensitization, week 0. Treatment indicated: therapeutic diphenylcyclopropenone sensitization with weekly scalp DPC. Using its own MiXCR run on the RACE reads, TCRdb lists one record per CDR3 protein. Of about 260,000 distinct CDR3 sequences in the sample, 7.5% to 9% were seen once. The starting material was whole blood, obtained in connection with sensitization to the hapten diphenylcyclopropenone (DPC). The receptors shown here come from a woman aged 40 to 50 with alopecia areata. Some clones in this sample may be carry-over from other donors' samples.

This clonotype was seen many times. The chain uses TRBV13 and TRBJ2-7; D call uncertain. The CDR3 has 11 residues. CDR1 and CDR2 (germline): PRHDT, FYEKMQ (reference sequence). Trimming took 5 bases from V and 3 from J, leaving 5 bases between them. CDR3 DNA sequence: TGTGCCAGCAGCCAGGTCTACGAGCAGTACTTC. Protein: CASSQVYEQYF. The variable domain in full, with the rest retrieved from reference TRBV13 and TRBJ2-7, is AAGVIQSPRHLIKEKRETATLKCYPIPRHDTVYWYQQGPGQDPQFLISFYEKMQSDKGSIPDRFSAQQFSDYHSELNMSSLELGDSALYFCASSQVYEQYFGPGTRLTVT.

This clonotype was recorded many times. This chain connects TRBV7-9 to TRBJ1-2, with D possibly matching TRBD1 (5 bases). This CDR3 region has 14 residues. The germline gives CDR1 SEHNR, CDR2 FQNEAQ (reference sequence). The V and J ends lost 1 base and 5 bases respectively, with 11 bases between them. The CDR3 nucleotides are TGTGCCAGCAGCTTAGGGGAGACAGTTTATGGCTACACCTTC. Translating it yields CASSLGETVYGYTF.

CDR3 DNA sequence: TGTGCCAGCAGTTTAGCGGGAGCCAAAAACATTCAGTACTTC. This sequence encodes CASSLAGAKNIQYF. V usage is TRBV12-3 or TRBV12-4 and J usage is TRBJ2-4; D is unclear. V was pared by 0 bases and J by 0 bases, with 3 bases between. This CDR3 has 14 amino acids.

The rearrangement joins TRBV12-3 or TRBV12-4 to TRBJ2-5; 7 bases line up with TRBD1. V dropped 7 bases and J dropped 2; count of bases not matched to a gene: 7. The CDR3 covers 14 residues. The CDR3 sequence is CASTLGQRQETQYF. The CDR3 nucleotides are TGTGCCAGCACCCTGGGACAGCGTCAAGAGACCCAGTACTTC.

As DNA, the CDR3 is TGTGCCAGCAGCCACACCGGGACAACCTACGAGCAGTACTTC. Encoded protein: CASSHTGTTYEQYF. The J gene is TRBJ2-7, the V gene TRBV12-3 or TRBV12-4; D perhaps matches TRBD1 (6 bases). Trimming cost V 6 bases and J 2 bases, with 14 bases left between them. The CDR3 covers 14 residues.

Here the CDR3 reads CASYLTSTDTQYF. In nucleotides, the CDR3 is TGTGCCAGCTACCTTACGAGCACAGATACGCAGTATTTT. The gene calls are TRBV7-9 and TRBJ2-3; D is uncertain. Trimming removed 8 bases from V and 0 bases from J, with 9 bases in between. CDR1 SEHNR and CDR2 FQNEAQ come from the germline V gene (reference sequence). The CDR3 is 13 residues long. Full variable domain (rest looked up from reference TRBV7-9 and TRBJ2-3): DTGVSQNPRHKITKRGQNVTFRCDPISEHNRLYWYRQTLGQGPEFLTYFQNEAQLEKSRLLSDRFSAERPKGSFSTLEIQRTEQGDSAMYLCASYLTSTDTQYFGPGTRLTVL.

The chain combines TRBV7-2 with TRBJ2-2; D not resolved. Looked up from germline, CDR1 is SGHTA and CDR2 is FQGNSA. The CDR3 runs to 14 residues. The germline V and J ends were trimmed by 6 bases and 5 bases, with 13 bases remaining between them. The CDR3 is CASRGAVVTGELFF. CDR3 nucleotides: TGTGCCAGCAGGGGCGCCGTCGTTACCGGGGAGCTGTTTTTT.

This chain links TRBV9 with TRBJ2-1, with D possibly TRBD1 on 5 matching bases. The V gene lost 4 bases and the J gene lost 4 bases, with 15 bases spanning the gap. Germline-derived CDR1 and CDR2 are SGDLS and YYNGEE. This CDR3 is built from 15 residues. CDR3 nucleotide sequence: TGTGCCAGCAGCCCAGACCCAGGGATTTACAATGAGCAGTTCTTC. This gives the protein CASSPDPGIYNEQFF.

This clonotype was counted at least ten times. The rearrangement joins TRBV5-1 to TRBJ1-2; 7 bases are shared with TRBD1. Germline V CDR1 and CDR2: SGHRS, YFSETQ. The V segment lost 4 bases and the J segment 4 bases; nucleotides outside the gene matches: 4. The CDR3 consists of 13 residues. The CDR3 sequence: CASSARTGYGYTF. The CDR3 DNA sequence: TGCGCCAGCAGCGCAAGGACAGGCTATGGCTACACCTTC.

This clonotype was detected only a few times. V usage is TRBV28 and J usage is TRBJ2-5; D is possibly TRBD2 (6 bases). CDR3 length equals 16 residues. Germline CDR1 MDHEN, CDR2 SYDVKM. Trimming took 4 bases from V and 5 from J, leaving 20 bases between them. CDR3: CASSSSTRSPVETQYF. The CDR3 nucleotides read TGTGCCAGCAGTTCCTCGACTAGGTCACCAGTGGAGACCCAGTACTTC.

The V and J genes are TRBV6-2 or TRBV6-3 and TRBJ2-5; the match to TRBD1 covers 7 bases. Germline V CDR1 and CDR2: MNHEY, SVGEGT. The CDR3 consists of 14 residues. Losses at the gene ends were 4 bases for V and 3 bases for J; bases not matched to a gene: 5. DNA for the CDR3: TGTGCCAGCAGTTTCCAGGGGGTTAAAGAGACCCAGTACTTC. Its protein product is CASSFQGVKETQYF.

The chain links TRBV28 to TRBJ2-7, with 14 bases fitting TRBD2. Germline trimming cut 6 bases from V and 2 bases from J; bases unmatched to any gene: 6. Germline assignment: CDR1 MDHEN and CDR2 SYDVKM. CDR3 length equals 16 residues. CDR3 nucleotide sequence: TGTGCCAGCAGCCTGGGACTAGCGGGAGTGGCCTACGAGCAGTACTTC. It yields the protein CASSLGLAGVAYEQYF.

This sequence joins TRBV5-1 and TRBJ2-5; 7 nucleotides agree with TRBD1. The J segment lost 5 bases and the V segment lost 0 bases, leaving 4 bases of the junction unmatched. Germline-derived CDR1 and CDR2 are SGHRS and YFSETQ. This CDR3 is built from 14 residues. CDR3 DNA sequence: TGCGCCAGCAGCTTGGGGACAGGATTCGAGACCCAGTACTTC. Its protein product is CASSLGTGFETQYF.

In this sample, this clonotype turned up a few times. The gene calls are TRBV3-1 and TRBJ1-3; D gene uncertain. Germline assignment: CDR1 LGHDT and CDR2 YNNKEL (reference sequence). The CDR3 is 15 residues long. V was trimmed by 1 base and J by 0 bases, leaving 7 bases between them. This CDR3 reads CASSQVRNSGNTIYF. The CDR3 coding sequence is TGTGCCAGCAGCCAAGTAAGGAACTCTGGAAACACCATATATTTT.

The CDR3 here is CASSQAVHEQFF. In nucleotides, the CDR3 is TGTGCCAGCAGCCAAGCTGTGCATGAGCAGTTCTTC. The V call is TRBV14, the J call TRBJ2-1; no firm D call. V was trimmed by 1 base and J by 8 bases, leaving 6 bases between them. The CDR3 is 12 amino acids. Germline-derived CDR1 and CDR2 are SGHDN and FVKESK.

This clonotype was seen ten or more times. The rearrangement joins TRBV28 to TRBJ1-5; D is possibly TRBD1 (6 bases). V dropped 10 bases and J dropped 4 bases, with 17 bases sitting between them. CDR3 length equals 14 residues. Germline V gene lookup returns CDR1 MDHEN and CDR2 SYDVKM. The CDR3 here is CATKGGGLNQPQHF. CDR3 DNA: TGTGCCACCAAAGGGGGGGGCCTAAATCAGCCCCAGCATTTT.

J is TRBJ2-1 and V is TRBV6-2 or TRBV6-3, with D possibly matching TRBD2 (6 bases). Germline CDR1 is MNHEY and CDR2 is SVGEGT. Between the trimmed V and J ends, which lost 10 bases and 2 bases, there was a span of 12 bases. The CDR3 consists of 13 residues. CDR3 loop: CATRLVPYNEQFF. CDR3 sequence (DNA): TGTGCCACCAGACTAGTGCCCTACAATGAGCAGTTCTTC.

The rearrangement joins TRBV24-1 to TRBJ2-1, with D uncertain. This CDR3 comprises 13 residues. Trimming stripped 3 bases from V and 4 bases from J, with 6 bases between. The germline V gene has CDR1 KGHDR and CDR2 SFDVKD. The CDR3 nucleotides read TGTGCCACCAGTGATACTCTATACAATGAGCAGTTCTTC. This sequence encodes CATSDTLYNEQFF.

The V and J genes are TRBV5-1 and TRBJ2-3; tentative D call: TRBD1 (5 bases). Looked up from germline, CDR1 is SGHRS and CDR2 is YFSETQ. The CDR3 length is 15 residues. V was clipped by 0 bases and J by 2 bases, with 10 bases between them. CDR3 protein: CASSLGVGHTDTQYF. CDR3 nucleotides: TGCGCCAGCAGCTTGGGGGTCGGACACACAGATACGCAGTATTTT.

V usage is TRBV7-3 and J usage is TRBJ1-2; a possible D gene is TRBD1 (6 bases). Germline lookup yields CDR1 SGHTA and CDR2 FQGTGA. The CDR3 contains 18 residues. V lost 4 bases, J lost 4 bases, and 25 bases lay in between. The CDR3 is CASSCPQPGHTRSYGYTF. CDR3 bases: TGTGCCAGCAGCTGCCCTCAACCGGGACACACAAGATCCTATGGCTACACCTTC.

The J gene is TRBJ2-7, the V gene TRBV6-2 or TRBV6-3; TRBD1 aligns across 7 bases. The CDR3 has 16 amino acids. CDR1 MNHEY and CDR2 SVGEGT come from the germline V gene. J lost 1 base, V lost 6 bases, and 12 bases had no gene match. DNA for the CDR3: TGTGCCAGCAGCCCCATGTGGCGGACAGGATCCTACGAGCAGTACTTC. Translating gives CASSPMWRTGSYEQYF.

This clonotype was counted many times. The J gene is TRBJ1-1, the V gene TRBV11-2; D uncertain. V was pared by 4 bases and J by 10 bases, with 10 bases between. There are 11 residues in the CDR3. Germline CDR1 and CDR2: SGHAT and FQNNGV. The CDR3 DNA reads as TGTGCCAGCAGCTCCGCTACGGCAGCTTTCTTT. It codes for CASSSATAAFF. The variable domain in full, with the rest retrieved from reference TRBV11-2 and TRBJ1-1, is EAGVAQSPRYKIIEKRQSVAFWCNPISGHATLYWYQQILGQGPKLLIQFQNNGVVDDSQLPKDRFSAERLKGVDSTLKIQPAKLEDSAVYLCASSSATAAFFGQGTRLTVV.

This clonotype was picked up a small number of times. The V and J genes are TRBV29-1 and TRBJ2-4; TRBD2 aligns across 10 bases. The CDR3 is 14 amino acids. V dropped 3 bases and J dropped 9; count of bases not matched to a gene: 8. Per the germline V gene, CDR1 is SQVTM and CDR2 is ANQGSEA. In DNA form, the CDR3 reads TGCAGCGTTGACCCGATAGCGGGAGGAGGCATTCAGTACTTC. Protein product: CSVDPIAGGGIQYF.